A single sample is the source of the 28 T cell receptor beta chains below, sequenced in a study of blood T cells in healthy people across ages. Next came a second PCR, run for about 7 to 12 cycles, which used a sample-barcoded 5' primer along with a J-beta primer mix. TCRdb reprocessed the 5' RACE reads with MiXCR, giving one entry per CDR3 protein. Here the sample spans around 780,000 distinct CDR3 sequences, 45% to 70% being singletons. The sample was blood. The receptors were gathered from a man in his forties in good health.

This clonotype was counted only a few times. The chain has TRBV28 and TRBJ1-2; a weak D match, TRBD1 (5 bases). Germline CDR1 and CDR2: MDHEN and SYDVKM. V lost 3 bases, J lost 3 bases, and 11 bases lay in between. This CDR3 is 14 amino acids long. DNA of the CDR3: TGTGCCAGCAGTTTGGGTCAGGGACACTATGGCTACACCTTC. Translated, it gives CASSLGQGHYGYTF.

The V gene is TRBV29-1, the J gene TRBJ2-2, with D perhaps matching TRBD1 (5 bases). The length of the CDR3 is 13 residues. Germline CDR1 is SQVTM and CDR2 is ANQGSEA. V lost 4 bases and J lost 5, with 11 bases in between. The CDR3 bases are TGCAGCGTTGTCTCCAGGGATACCGGGGAGCTGTTTTTT. It encodes CSVVSRDTGELFF.

The chain is built from TRBV6-6 and TRBJ2-7; D gene uncertain. Trimming shortened V by 6 bases and J by 10 bases, and 13 bases separated the two germline ends. Germline V gene data show CDR1 as MNHNY and CDR2 as SVGAGI (reference sequence). CDR3 length: 11 amino acids. For the CDR3, the DNA is TGTGCCAGCAGGAAAGACGGCTCCCAGTACTTC. This codes for CASRKDGSQYF.

This chain uses TRBV7-2 with TRBJ1-1; TRBD1 agrees at 8 bases. The CDR3 spans 15 residues. Germline CDR1 reads SGHTA; CDR2 reads FQGNSA. V was pared by 5 bases and J by 4 bases, with 9 bases of the junction left unmatched. CDR3 amino acids: CASSPRQGPTTEAFF. In DNA, the CDR3 is TGTGCCAGCAGCCCCCGACAGGGGCCTACCACTGAAGCTTTCTTT.

This chain joins TRBV4-1 and TRBJ1-2; tentatively, D is TRBD1 (5 bases). The CDR3 runs to 14 residues. V was pared by 3 bases and J by 6 bases, with 14 bases between. Germline CDR1 is MGHRA and CDR2 is YSYEKL. Written as DNA, the CDR3 is TGCGCCAGCAGCCAGGTAGAAGGGGCGGATGGCTACACCTTC. Residues: CASSQVEGADGYTF.

On this clonotype: Given a much more abundant clone one base away, this may be a read error. In DNA form, the CDR3 reads TGTGCCAGCAGCCCTTACAGGGACTATGGCTACACCTTC. Its translation is CASSPYRDYGYTF. The rearrangement links TRBV7-9 to TRBJ1-2; a possible D gene is TRBD1 (6 bases). Germline V gene sequence: CDR1 SEHNR, CDR2 FQNEAQ (reference sequence). Trimming removed 5 bases at V and 3 bases at J, with 10 bases between. This CDR3 contains 13 residues.

V usage is TRBV28 and J usage is TRBJ1-1; 7 nucleotides align to TRBD1. The CDR3 is 17 amino acids. The V gene end was trimmed by 6 bases and the J gene end by 4 bases; junction bases not matched to a gene: 17. Germline V gene data show CDR1 as MDHEN and CDR2 as SYDVKM. The CDR3: CASSSPPGGQGGTEAFF. The CDR3 DNA sequence: TGTGCCAGCAGCAGCCCCCCAGGAGGGCAGGGGGGCACTGAAGCTTTCTTT.

The chain is built from TRBV7-2 and TRBJ2-7; the D gene is possibly TRBD2 (5 bases). CDR3 length: 15 residues. Germline CDR1 SGHTA, CDR2 FQGNSA. With 5 bases removed from V and 5 bases from J, the gap between germline ends came to 19 bases. The CDR3: CASSLQVGGADEQYF. The CDR3 bases are TGTGCCAGCAGCCTGCAGGTTGGCGGAGCGGACGAGCAGTACTTC.

As for this clonotype: A read error may account for a junction end that differs from germline. This sequence joins TRBV12-3 or TRBV12-4 and TRBJ2-5; D remains unclear. The CDR3 runs to 11 residues. CDR3 amino acids: CVSSHKGTQYF. The CDR3 coding sequence is TGTGTCAGCAGCCACAAGGGGACCCAGTACTTC.

The chain joins TRBV10-3 to TRBJ2-6, with 12 bases lining up with TRBD2. This CDR3 contains 19 residues. V shed 6 bases and J 0 bases; nucleotides not matched to a gene: 9. Germline CDR1 reads ENHRY; CDR2 reads SYGVKD. The CDR3: CAIRRLAGEVSSGANVLTF. The CDR3 region has the DNA TGTGCCATCAGGAGACTAGCGGGAGAAGTAAGCTCTGGGGCCAACGTCCTGACTTTC.

V usage is TRBV4-2 and J usage is TRBJ1-5; D gene uncertain. Germline loops: CDR1 LGHNA, CDR2 YNFKEQ. The CDR3 sequence is 14 residues long. V dropped 1 base and J dropped 7 bases, with 11 bases sitting between them. In DNA, the CDR3 is TGTGCCAGCAGCCAAGTTGAGGGAGGCCAGCCCCAGCATTTT. Translating gives CASSQVEGGQPQHF.

J is TRBJ2-7 and V is TRBV10-3; 10 bases fit TRBD2. This CDR3 region has 16 residues. With V trimmed by 6 bases and J by 6 bases, 14 bases remained unmatched. Germline V gene data show CDR1 as ENHRY and CDR2 as SYGVKD. CDR3 DNA sequence: TGTGCCATCAGAGGAGGGCGGTGGACTAGCGGAGGCGAGCAGTACTTC. It codes for CAIRGGRWTSGGEQYF.

V usage is TRBV12-5 and J usage is TRBJ2-7, with 10 positions matching TRBD2. With 5 bases clipped from V and 8 bases from J, the junction kept 12 bases outside the gene matches. Germline loops: CDR1 LGHNT, CDR2 FRNRAP. CDR3 length: 15 amino acids. The CDR3 DNA follows: TGTGCTAGTGGTGGGGAAGGACTAGCGGCCCCAAAGCAGTACTTC. It is translated as CASGGEGLAAPKQYF.

This chain connects TRBV5-4 to TRBJ1-4, with D perhaps TRBD1 (5 bases). Germline CDR1 and CDR2: SGHNT and YYREEE (reference sequence). Trimming left V 1 base short and J 5 bases short, with 9 bases between. The CDR3 is 14 amino acids. Here the CDR3 reads CASSLPGRNEKLFF. In DNA form, the CDR3 reads TGTGCCAGCAGCTTGCCAGGGCGGAATGAAAAACTGTTTTTT.

The rearrangement joins TRBV14 to TRBJ2-1; no clear D gene. Trimming took off 0 bases at V and 7 bases at J, with 7 bases between the two ends. Germline-derived CDR1 and CDR2 are SGHDN and FVKESK. This CDR3 is built from 13 residues. CDR3 loop: CASSQDLSNEQFF. For the CDR3, the DNA is TGTGCCAGCAGCCAAGATCTTTCGAATGAGCAGTTCTTC.

Only a few counts were recorded for this clonotype. The gene calls are TRBV27 and TRBJ2-7; 9 nucleotides agree with TRBD1. CDR3 length: 16 residues. CDR1 is MNHEY and CDR2 is SMNVEV in the germline V gene (reference sequence). The V and J ends lost 1 base and 3 bases, in that order; junction bases with no gene match: 7. The chain's CDR3 is CASSLFPGQGLYEQYF. The CDR3 DNA reads TGTGCCAGCAGTTTATTCCCGGGACAGGGCCTCTACGAGCAGTACTTC.

The V call is TRBV2, the J call TRBJ2-1, with 11 positions matching TRBD2. CDR3 length: 16 residues. With V trimmed by 7 bases and J by 3 bases, 8 bases remained unmatched. Germline values: CDR1 SNHLY, CDR2 FYNNEI. The CDR3 DNA follows: TGTGCCAGCAACCCCCAACTAGCGGGGGTCTACAATGAGCAGTTCTTC. It codes for CASNPQLAGVYNEQFF.

This sequence joins TRBV2 and TRBJ2-5; 7 bases line up with TRBD1. The J call may not be correct, given that the DNA end is closer to TRBJ2-7. Germline values: CDR1 SNHLY, CDR2 FYNNEI. This CDR3 spans 15 amino acids. CDR3 residues: CASSTQGTPLGEQYF. The CDR3 bases are TGTGCCAGCAGTACACAGGGGACCCCCCTCGGCGAGCAGTACTTC.

A single count supports this clonotype. The rearrangement joins TRBV11-3 to TRBJ2-3, with D perhaps matching TRBD1 (6 bases). The germline V gene encodes CDR1 SGHNT and CDR2 YENEEA. V gave up 5 bases and J gave up 2 bases, with 17 bases separating them. CDR3 length: 16 amino acids. CDR3 in DNA: TGTGCCAGCAGCCGCCCAGGGGCCCCAGACACAGATACGCAGTATTTT. Protein product: CASSRPGAPDTDTQYF.

The chain employs TRBV10-3 and TRBJ2-1; TRBD2 matches at 10 bases. In germline, CDR1 is ENHRY, CDR2 SYGVKD. The CDR3 runs 16 residues. The V gene end was trimmed by 6 bases and the J gene end by 5 bases; junction bases not matched to a gene: 10. CDR3 coding DNA: TGTGCCATCAGGAGAATAGCGGGAGGTATAAACAATGAGCAGTTCTTC. Its protein product is CAIRRIAGGINNEQFF.

This clonotype came up a few times. The V gene is TRBV7-2, the J gene TRBJ1-2; D gene uncertain. The CDR3 covers 13 residues. Germline lookup yields CDR1 SGHTA and CDR2 FQGNSA. Between the trimmed V and J ends, which lost 2 bases and 4 bases, there was a span of 8 bases. This CDR3 is CASSLNRIYGYTF. The CDR3 bases are TGTGCCAGCAGCTTAAATCGCATCTATGGCTACACCTTC.

The gene calls are TRBV28 and TRBJ1-6; D perhaps matches TRBD1 (6 bases). The germline CDR1 and CDR2 sequences are MDHEN and SYDVKM. V was trimmed by 6 bases and J by 4 bases, leaving 10 bases between them. This CDR3 is 14 amino acids long. CDR3 sequence reads: CASRVRGYNSPLHF. The CDR3 DNA follows: TGTGCCAGCAGGGTCAGGGGTTATAATTCACCCCTCCACTTT.

This rearrangement joins TRBV10-3 to TRBJ2-5, with 8 bases identical to TRBD2. V dropped 4 bases and J dropped 5; count of bases not matched to a gene: 9. Looked up from germline, CDR1 is ENHRY and CDR2 is SYGVKD. This CDR3 has 15 amino acids. The DNA of the CDR3 is TGTGCCATCAGTGGATCGGGAGGGCCTGGGGAGACCCAGTACTTC. Protein product: CAISGSGGPGETQYF.

There are a few counts of this clonotype. V gene TRBV11-3 combines with J gene TRBJ2-3; D gene uncertain. This CDR3 region has 13 residues. Trimming took 8 bases from V and 2 from J, leaving 11 bases between them. CDR1 is SGHNT, CDR2 YENEEA, per germline. The CDR3: CASAPLNTDTQYF. CDR3 sequence (DNA): TGTGCCAGCGCCCCTCTAAACACAGATACGCAGTATTTT.

This clonotype was detected many times. J is TRBJ2-5 and V is TRBV9; D may be TRBD1 (5 bases). Deletions cut 0 bases from V and 5 bases from J, with 11 bases between. The germline gives CDR1 SGDLS, CDR2 YYNGEE. This CDR3 is 14 amino acids long. The CDR3 sequence: CASSVDRGRETQYF. CDR3 sequence (DNA): TGTGCCAGCAGCGTAGATAGGGGCCGGGAGACCCAGTACTTC.

This chain joins TRBV21-1 and TRBJ2-1; the table's D gene call, TRBD2, was not cross checked with the DNA. TRBV21-1 is assigned pseudogene status. CDR3 length equals 16 residues. The CDR3 loop is CASSITAGPVLDEQFF. The DNA for the CDR3 is TGTGCCAGCAGCATTACGGCAGGGCCGGTATTGGATGAGCAGTTCTTC.

This sequence joins TRBV27 and TRBJ2-7, with D perhaps TRBD1 (6 bases). Trimming shortened V by 7 bases and J by 0 bases, and 13 bases separated the two germline ends. This CDR3 is 14 amino acids long. Germline CDR1 MNHEY, CDR2 SMNVEV (reference sequence). CDR3 in DNA: TGTGCCAGCACGAGGACAGACAGCTCCTACGAGCAGTACTTC. It codes for CASTRTDSSYEQYF.

The chain has TRBV7-2 and TRBJ2-3, with 10 bases lining up with TRBD2. V trimming: 1 base; J trimming: 7 bases; junction bases outside the gene matches: 5. Germline V CDR1 and CDR2: SGHTA, FQGNSA. CDR3 size: 15 residues. CDR3 bases: TGTGCCAGCAGCTTAGGACTAGCGGGTATACATACGCAGTATTTT. Protein: CASSLGLAGIHTQYF.